These T cell receptor beta chains were read from a single sample in a study of shared clonotypes between healthy human individuals. Using immunoSEQ multiplex PCR, the repertoire was profiled, and TCRdb retains in-frame clones only, with some absent. This sample yields some 2,500,000 clones, of which approximately 94% are seen a single time; roughly 0.36% belongs to the top ten. Sequencing was carried out using naive CD4+ T cells from PBMCs. The receptors originated from a man aged 18 to 29 in good health. Some clones in this sample may be carry-over from other donors' samples. CDR3s leave out the opening cysteine and the closing phenylalanine or tryptophan. A D gene is named only where the DNA matches it firmly.

TRBV27 | TRBD2 | ASSSLGLAADTQY
TRBV19 | - | ASSILLGRGYGYT
TRBV18 | - | ASSLTDLSYNEQF
TRBV9 | TRBD2 | ASSPLAGGPSNEQF
TRBV9 | TRBD2 | ASSALAGAETQY
TRBV5-1 | - | ASSFFGHNTGELF
TRBV5-1 | - | ASSLGRGPPRGEQF
TRBV29-1 | - | SVEGGRYGYT
TRBV30 | - | AFNGGGTKWAGNTIY
TRBV5-1 | - | ASSLEVGGAYEQF
TRBV7-8 | - | ASSYRDPTGEQY
TRBV7-2 | - | ASSPAGARGGNQPQH
TRBV4-2 | TRBD1 | ASSPALRQGDGF
TRBV9 | - | ASSVGAGERYGYT
TRBV10-3 | - | AISELSYEQY
TRBV5-1 | - | ASSLGQETQY
TRBV6-6 | TRBD1 | ASSPGQGAGNTIY
TRBV29-1 | TRBD1 | SASTGGFYEQY
TRBV11-2 | - | ASSLSGLAKNIQY
TRBV5-8 | - | ASTWGSYEQY
TRBV18 | TRBD2 | ASSPQGGVAKNIQY
TRBV6-1 | - | ASERSGDQPQH
TRBV6-1 | TRBD1 | RTGVGANVLT
TRBV27 | - | ASSLGRLGNQPQH
TRBV9 | - | ASSVRGTGGNTIY
TRBV19 | - | ASSESPKKGRGYT
TRBV7-9 | - | ASSLLGGVPNTEAF
TRBV15 | - | ATSRDRPQGDYGYT
TRBV18 | - | ASSRVPPETQY
TRBV30 | - | AWSSGRAPLSYNEQF
TRBV4-1 | - | ASSQDPPGYSNQPQH
TRBV4-2 | - | ASSQVVVRVASSGNTIY
TRBV5-1 | - | ASSLESGTPQF
TRBV27 | - | ASSLMAGTTNEKLF
TRBV5-1 | TRBD2 | ASSPGLAGGPGETQY